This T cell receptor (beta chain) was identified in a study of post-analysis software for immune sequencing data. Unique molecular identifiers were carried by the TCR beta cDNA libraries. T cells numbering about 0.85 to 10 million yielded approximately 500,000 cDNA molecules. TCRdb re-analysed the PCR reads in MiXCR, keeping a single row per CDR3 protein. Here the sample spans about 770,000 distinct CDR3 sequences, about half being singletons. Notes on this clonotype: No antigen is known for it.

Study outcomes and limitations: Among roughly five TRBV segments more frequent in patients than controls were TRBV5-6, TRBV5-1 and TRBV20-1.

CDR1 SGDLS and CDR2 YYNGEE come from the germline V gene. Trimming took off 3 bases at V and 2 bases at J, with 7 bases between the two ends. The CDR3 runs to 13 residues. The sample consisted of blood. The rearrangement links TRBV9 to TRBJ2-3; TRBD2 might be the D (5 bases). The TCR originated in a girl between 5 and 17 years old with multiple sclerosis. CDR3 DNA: TGTGCCAGCAGCGCCGGGGACACAGATACGCAGTATTTT. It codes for CASSAGDTDTQYF.